The T cell receptor (beta chain) under discussion was sequenced for a study of T cells expressing NK-cell markers. TCRdb re-called the 5' RACE reads; every CDR3 protein appears as one record, without DNA. Its clone listing holds roughly 280,000 distinct CDR3 sequences. To note about this clonotype: No antigen is known for it.

The CDR3 extends over 15 amino acids. The germline CDR1 and CDR2 sequences are LGHDT and YNNKEL (reference sequence). Study observations and caveats: The CD3+CD56-NKG2C+ fraction of a few donors was also led by these clonotypes.

This TCR was recovered from a man aged 18 to 29 in good health. The chain links TRBV3-1 to TRBJ2-1; lacking DNA, the TRBD1 call made by TCRdb goes unchecked. Sequencing input: blood T cells: a sorted CD56 or NKG2C T cell subset, CD4+ or CD8+ T cells, or bulk PBMC T cells (not recorded which). CDR3: CASGPIFSGRGEQFF.